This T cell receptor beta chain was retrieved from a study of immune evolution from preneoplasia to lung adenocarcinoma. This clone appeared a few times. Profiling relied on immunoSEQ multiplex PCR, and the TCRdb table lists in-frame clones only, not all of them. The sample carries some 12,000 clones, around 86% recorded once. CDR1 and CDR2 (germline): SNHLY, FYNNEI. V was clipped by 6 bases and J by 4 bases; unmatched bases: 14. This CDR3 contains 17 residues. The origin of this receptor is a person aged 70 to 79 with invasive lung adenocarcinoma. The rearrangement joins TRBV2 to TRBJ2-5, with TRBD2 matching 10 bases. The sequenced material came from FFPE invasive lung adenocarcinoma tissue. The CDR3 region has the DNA TGTGCCAGCAGGAGGGATGGGAGCGGGGGGGCTCGAGAGACCCAGTACTTC. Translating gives CASRRDGSGGARETQYF.